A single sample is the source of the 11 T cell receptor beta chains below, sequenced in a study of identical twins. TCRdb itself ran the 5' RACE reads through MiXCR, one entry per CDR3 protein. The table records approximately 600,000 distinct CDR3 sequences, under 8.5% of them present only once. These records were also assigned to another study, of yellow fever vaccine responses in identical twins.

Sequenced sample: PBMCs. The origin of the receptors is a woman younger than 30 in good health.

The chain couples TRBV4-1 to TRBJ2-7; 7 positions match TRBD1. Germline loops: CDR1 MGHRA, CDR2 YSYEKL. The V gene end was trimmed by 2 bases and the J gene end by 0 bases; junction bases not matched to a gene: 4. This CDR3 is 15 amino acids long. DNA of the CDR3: TGCGCCAGCAGCCAATTTGACAGGGACTCCTACGAGCAGTACGTC. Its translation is CASSQFDRDSYEQYV.

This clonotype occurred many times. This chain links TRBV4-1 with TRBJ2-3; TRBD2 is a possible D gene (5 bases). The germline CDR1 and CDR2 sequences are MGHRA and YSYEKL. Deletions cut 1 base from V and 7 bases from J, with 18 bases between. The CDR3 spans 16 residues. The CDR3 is CASSQVGRGSYNTQYF. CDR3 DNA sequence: TGCGCCAGCAGCCAAGTAGGACGGGGATCTTACAATACGCAGTATTTT.

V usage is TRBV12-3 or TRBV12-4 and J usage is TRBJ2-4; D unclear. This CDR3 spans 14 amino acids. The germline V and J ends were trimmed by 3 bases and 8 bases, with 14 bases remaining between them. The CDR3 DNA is TGTGCCAGCAGTTTTAGGTCAAGAGGTCACATTCAGTACTTC. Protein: CASSFRSRGHIQYF.

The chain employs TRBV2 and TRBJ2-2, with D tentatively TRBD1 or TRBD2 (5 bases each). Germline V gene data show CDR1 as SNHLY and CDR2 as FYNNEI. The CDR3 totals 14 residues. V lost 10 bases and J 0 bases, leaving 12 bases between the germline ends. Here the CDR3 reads CATHGTANTGELFF. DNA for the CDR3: TGTGCCACCCATGGGACGGCGAACACCGGGGAGCTGTTTTTT. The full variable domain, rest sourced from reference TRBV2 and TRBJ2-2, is EPEVTQTPSHQVTQMGQEVILRCVPISNHLYFYWYRQILGQKVEFLVSFYNNEISEKSEIFDDQFSVERPDGSNFTLKIRSTKLEDSAMYFCATHGTANTGELFFGEGSRLTVL.

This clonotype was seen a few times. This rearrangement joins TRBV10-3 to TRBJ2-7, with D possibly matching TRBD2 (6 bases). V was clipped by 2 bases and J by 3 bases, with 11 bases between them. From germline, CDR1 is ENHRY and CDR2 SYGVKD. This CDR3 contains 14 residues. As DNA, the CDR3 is TGTGCCATCAGTGAGAGGGACTCTCTCTACGAGCAGTACTTC. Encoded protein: CAISERDSLYEQYF.

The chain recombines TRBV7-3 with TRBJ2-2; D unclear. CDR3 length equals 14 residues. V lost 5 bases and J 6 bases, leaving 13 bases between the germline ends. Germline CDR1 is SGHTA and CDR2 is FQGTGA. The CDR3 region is CASSLGPTSGELFF. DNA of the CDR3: TGTGCCAGCAGCCTAGGACCCACGTCCGGGGAGCTGTTTTTT.

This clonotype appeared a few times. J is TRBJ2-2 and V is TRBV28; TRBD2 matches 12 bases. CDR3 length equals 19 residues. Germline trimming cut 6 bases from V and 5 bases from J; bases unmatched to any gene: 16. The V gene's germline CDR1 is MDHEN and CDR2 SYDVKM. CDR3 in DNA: TGTGCCAGCAGCTCGGTTGGGGCTAGCGGGGGGGCGTGGACCGGGGAGCTGTTTTTT. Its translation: CASSSVGASGGAWTGELFF. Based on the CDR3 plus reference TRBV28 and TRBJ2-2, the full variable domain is DVKVTQSSRYLVKRTGEKVFLECVQDMDHENMFWYRQDPGLGLRLIYFSYDVKMKEKGDIPEGYSVSREKKERFSLILESASTNQTSMYLCASSSVGASGGAWTGELFFGEGSRLTVL.

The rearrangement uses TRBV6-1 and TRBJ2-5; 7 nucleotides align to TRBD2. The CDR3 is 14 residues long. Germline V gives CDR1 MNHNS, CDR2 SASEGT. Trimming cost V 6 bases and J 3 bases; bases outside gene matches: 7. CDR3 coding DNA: TGTGCCAGCAGCCGCTCCGGGACTAAAGAGACCCAGTACTTC. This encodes CASSRSGTKETQYF.

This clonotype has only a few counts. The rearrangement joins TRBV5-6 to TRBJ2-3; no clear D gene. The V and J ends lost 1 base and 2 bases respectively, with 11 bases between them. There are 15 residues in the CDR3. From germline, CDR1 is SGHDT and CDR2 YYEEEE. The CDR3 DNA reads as TGTGCCAGCAGCTTGACGCCGGGCCTCACAGATACGCAGTATTTT. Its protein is CASSLTPGLTDTQYF. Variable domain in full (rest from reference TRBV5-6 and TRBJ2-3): DAGVTQSPTHLIKTRGQQVTLRCSPKSGHDTVSWYQQALGQGPQFIFQYYEEEERQRGNFPDRFSGHQFPNYSSELNVNALLLGDSALYLCASSLTPGLTDTQYFGPGTRLTVL.

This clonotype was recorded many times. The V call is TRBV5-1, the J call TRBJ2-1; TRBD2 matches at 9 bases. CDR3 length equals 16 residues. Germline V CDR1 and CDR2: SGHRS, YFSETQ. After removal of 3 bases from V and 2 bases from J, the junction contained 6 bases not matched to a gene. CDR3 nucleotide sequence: TGCGCCAGCAGCTCCGGGACTAGCCTTCCCTACAATGAGCAGTTCTTC. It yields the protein CASSSGTSLPYNEQFF. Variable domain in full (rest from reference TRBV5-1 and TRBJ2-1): KAGVTQTPRYLIKTRGQQVTLSCSPISGHRSVSWYQQTPGQGLQFLFEYFSETQRNKGNFPGRFSGRQFSNSRSEMNVSTLELGDSALYLCASSSGTSLPYNEQFFGPGTRLTVL.

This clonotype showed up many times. CDR3: CASRSGTGGNEAFF. CDR3 sequence (DNA): TGTGCCAGCAGGTCCGGGACAGGGGGTAATGAAGCTTTCTTT. This rearrangement joins TRBV25-1 to TRBJ1-1; the match to TRBD1 covers 11 bases. Germline values: CDR1 MGHDK, CDR2 SYGVNS. This CDR3 has 14 amino acids. The V segment lost 6 bases and the J segment 7 bases; nucleotides outside the gene matches: 7.